A selection of T cell receptor beta chains follows, all from one sample in a study of cytomegalovirus exposure and HLA in healthy donors. Repertoires were generated with immunoSEQ multiplex PCR, while TCRdb's copy carries only in-frame clones and drops some. This sample yields 150,000 or so clones, of which 65% to 85% are seen a single time; approximately 6.9% belongs to the top ten. What was sequenced was PBMCs. These receptors originate from a woman aged 40 to 50 in good health and CMV-seropositive. Each CDR3 is given without its conserved first and last residue. The order of the fields is J gene, CDR3 length, V gene, D gene, CDR3 protein. A D gene is named only where the DNA matches it firmly.

j_gene: TRBJ2-5; len: 22; v_gene: TRBV6-7; d_gene: TRBD2; CDR3aa: ASSYTIDQGWGRGGGGRMGTQY
j_gene: TRBJ1-1; len: 11; v_gene: TRBV10-3; d_gene: TRBD1; CDR3aa: ATRGGVNTEAF
j_gene: TRBJ2-6; len: 14; v_gene: TRBV28; d_gene: NA; CDR3aa: ASRGELASGANVLT
j_gene: TRBJ1-4; len: 13; v_gene: TRBV6-1; d_gene: TRBD1; CDR3aa: ASSANRGIGEKLF
j_gene: TRBJ1-4; len: 12; v_gene: TRBV6-5; d_gene: TRBD1; CDR3aa: ASSSQGANEKLF
j_gene: TRBJ1-2; len: 11; v_gene: TRBV27; d_gene: NA; CDR3aa: ASSSRQDYGYT
j_gene: TRBJ2-3; len: 12; v_gene: TRBV10-1; d_gene: NA; CDR3aa: ASSALLSTDTQY
j_gene: TRBJ1-6; len: 13; v_gene: TRBV18; d_gene: NA; CDR3aa: ASSPGSSYNSPLH
j_gene: TRBJ2-7; len: 13; v_gene: TRBV29-1; d_gene: TRBD1; CDR3aa: SVGTGTGYSYEQY
j_gene: TRBJ1-2; len: 15; v_gene: TRBV11-1; d_gene: TRBD1; CDR3aa: ASSSSYEADRGYGYT